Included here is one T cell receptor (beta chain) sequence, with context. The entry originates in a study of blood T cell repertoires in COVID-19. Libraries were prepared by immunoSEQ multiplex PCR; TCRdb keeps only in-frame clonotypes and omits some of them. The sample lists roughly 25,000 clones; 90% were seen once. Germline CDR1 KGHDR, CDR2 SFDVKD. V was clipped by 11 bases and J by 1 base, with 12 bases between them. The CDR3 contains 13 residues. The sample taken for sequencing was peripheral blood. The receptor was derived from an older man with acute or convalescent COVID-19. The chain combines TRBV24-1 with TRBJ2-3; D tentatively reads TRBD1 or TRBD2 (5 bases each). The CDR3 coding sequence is TGTGCCATCAGAGGGGTTGGCACAGATACGCAGTATTTT. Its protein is CAIRGVGTDTQYF.